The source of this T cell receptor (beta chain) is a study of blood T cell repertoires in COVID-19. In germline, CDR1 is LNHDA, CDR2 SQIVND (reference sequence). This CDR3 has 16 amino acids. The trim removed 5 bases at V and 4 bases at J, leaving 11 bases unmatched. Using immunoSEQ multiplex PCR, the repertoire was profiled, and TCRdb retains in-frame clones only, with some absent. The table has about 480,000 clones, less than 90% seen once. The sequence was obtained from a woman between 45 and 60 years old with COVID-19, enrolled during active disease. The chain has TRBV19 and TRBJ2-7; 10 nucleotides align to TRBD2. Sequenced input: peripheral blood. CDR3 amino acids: CASSPYGSGGSYEQYF. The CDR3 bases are TGTGCCAGTAGTCCTTATGGTAGCGGGGGGAGTTACGAGCAGTACTTC.